What follows are 29 T cell receptor beta chains derived from one specimen sequenced in a study of cytomegalovirus exposure and HLA in healthy donors. The PCR contained 60 Vbeta and 13 Jbeta primers. The protocol was immunoSEQ multiplex PCR, while the TCRdb copy is restricted to in-frame clones and leaves out a portion. The table shows 150,000 to 200,000 clones, with more than 75% occurring only once. Sequences were obtained from PBMCs. The receptors were gathered from a male donor in good health and CMV-seronegative.

The chain couples TRBV19 to TRBJ1-1; a possible D gene is TRBD1 (5 bases). This CDR3 has 14 amino acids. Per the germline V gene, CDR1 is LNHDA and CDR2 is SQIVND (reference sequence). V was shortened by 2 bases and J by 3 bases, with 10 bases between the two germline ends. For the CDR3, the DNA is TGTGCCAGTAGTATATTGGGGGGAGACACTGAAGCTTTCTTT. It codes for CASSILGGDTEAFF.

The chain has TRBV30 and TRBJ2-2; D is unresolved. The CDR3 loop spans 15 amino acids. The ends were cut back, 0 bases at V and 2 bases at J, with 10 bases in the middle. Per germline, CDR1 GTSNPN and CDR2 SVGIG (reference sequence). The DNA for the CDR3 is TGTGCCTGGAGTGTGAATAGCCGAAACACCGGGGAGCTGTTTTTT. Residues: CAWSVNSRNTGELFF.

This chain uses TRBV2 with TRBJ1-4; tentative D call: TRBD1 (6 bases). Trimming took off 5 bases at V and 8 bases at J, with 12 bases between the two ends. The germline gives CDR1 SNHLY, CDR2 FYNNEI. The CDR3 has 13 amino acids. The CDR3, as DNA: TGTGCCAGCAGTACAGGGTTCAGGGAAAAACTGTTTTTT. Translating it yields CASSTGFREKLFF.

A note on this clone: Relative to the germline gene, one junction end is altered; a read error may explain this. The CDR3 is CAAAPLLAGANTGGLFF. Here the CDR3 DNA reads TGTGCCGCCGCGCCCCTACTAGCGGGAGCCAACACCGGGGGGCTGTTTTTT. The chain links TRBV30 to TRBJ2-2; 11 positions match TRBD2. Germline CDR1 is GTSNPN and CDR2 is SVGIG (reference sequence). CDR3 length: 17 amino acids.

The CDR3 coding sequence is TGTGCTAGTGGTCAAGACAGGGGGCGGGAGACCCAGTACTTC. Protein sequence: CASGQDRGRETQYF. The V call is TRBV12-5, the J call TRBJ2-5, with 10 bases lining up with TRBD1. CDR1 is LGHNT, CDR2 FRNRAP, per germline. The CDR3 has 14 residues. V was pared by 5 bases and J by 5 bases, with 5 bases of the junction left unmatched. Combining the CDR3 with reference TRBV12-5 and TRBJ2-5 gives the whole variable domain DARVTQTPRHKVTEMGQEVTMRCQPILGHNTVFWYRQTMMQGLELLAYFRNRAPLDDSGMPKDRFSAEMPDATLATLKIQPSEPRDSAVYFCASGQDRGRETQYFGPGTRLLVL.

The genes are TRBV9 and TRBJ2-7; 8 bases line up with TRBD1. V lost 0 bases, J lost 2 bases, and 4 bases stayed unmatched. CDR1 and CDR2 from the germline V gene are SGDLS and YYNGEE. The CDR3 has 15 residues. CDR3 in amino acids: CASSVADRATYEQYF. CDR3 in DNA: TGTGCCAGCAGCGTAGCGGACAGGGCGACCTACGAGCAGTACTTC.

The chain recombines TRBV11-2 with TRBJ2-7; 8 positions agree with TRBD2. The CDR3 is 15 residues long. Per germline, CDR1 SGHAT and CDR2 FQNNGV. The ends lost 0 bases at V and 0 bases at J; junction bases unmatched: 1. CDR3 region: CASSLELAASYEQYF. The CDR3 bases are TGTGCCAGCAGCTTAGAACTAGCGGCCTCCTACGAGCAGTACTTC.

This clone was observed a few times. The V gene is TRBV30, the J gene TRBJ1-3; D remains ambiguous. Germline V gives CDR1 GTSNPN, CDR2 SVGIG (reference sequence). The CDR3 has 14 amino acids. Trimming removed 3 bases at V and 0 bases at J, with 9 bases between. In DNA, the CDR3 is TGTGCCTGGAGACTAGGGAGCTCTGGAAACACCATATATTTT. Translated, it gives CAWRLGSSGNTIYF.

CDR3 sequence reads: CASSLYRGHTEAFF. The CDR3 DNA sequence: TGTGCCAGCAGTCTATACAGGGGGCACACTGAAGCTTTCTTT. J is TRBJ1-1 and V is TRBV28, with 9 bases identical to TRBD1. Germline-derived CDR1 and CDR2 are MDHEN and SYDVKM. V gave up 5 bases and J gave up 3 bases; unmatched junction bases: 4. CDR3 length: 14 amino acids.

The V call is TRBV5-6, the J call TRBJ2-3; 7 bases fit TRBD1. This CDR3 has 13 residues. The junction had 6 bases not matched to a gene; V was cut back by 3 bases and J by 8 bases. Germline CDR1 and CDR2: SGHDT and YYEEEE. CDR3 sequence: CASSSQQGLTQYF. CDR3 coding DNA: TGTGCCAGCAGCTCTCAACAGGGGCTTACGCAGTATTTT.

The chain employs TRBV6-1 and TRBJ2-3; perhaps TRBD2 as D (5 bases). The germline gives CDR1 MNHNS, CDR2 SASEGT. The CDR3 length is 11 residues. V lost 0 bases, J lost 10 bases, and 5 bases lay in between. CDR3 in amino acids: CASSEAGAQYF. The CDR3 DNA is TGTGCCAGCAGTGAAGCGGGAGCGCAGTATTTT.

This clone was seen a single time. The chain joins TRBV5-6 to TRBJ2-7; 8 positions match TRBD2. Germline loops: CDR1 SGHDT, CDR2 YYEEEE. Trimming took 0 bases from V and 3 from J; bases not matched to a gene: 8. The CDR3 runs 16 residues. The CDR3, as DNA: TGTGCCAGCAGCTTGGCCCTGGTAGCGGGGAGCTACGAGCAGTACTTC. This encodes CASSLALVAGSYEQYF.

The J gene is TRBJ2-7, the V gene TRBV6-5; weak D call: TRBD2 (6 bases). This CDR3 has 15 residues. Germline assignment: CDR1 MNHEY and CDR2 SVGAGI. V gave up 2 bases and J gave up 0 bases, with 11 bases separating them. The CDR3 loop reads CASSYPRGSSYEQYF. CDR3 sequence (DNA): TGTGCCAGCAGTTACCCTCGGGGGAGCTCCTACGAGCAGTACTTC.

The V call is TRBV6-5, the J call TRBJ1-3; TRBD1 aligns across 7 bases. With V trimmed by 6 bases and J by 5 bases, 4 bases remained unmatched. This CDR3 is built from 13 residues. The germline V gene encodes CDR1 MNHEY and CDR2 SVGAGI. CDR3 residues: CASRQGRRNTIYF. The CDR3 nucleotides read TGTGCCAGCAGACAGGGGAGGAGAAACACCATATATTTT.

This chain links TRBV10-3 with TRBJ2-3; TRBD2 matches 7 bases. Germline V gene lookup returns CDR1 ENHRY and CDR2 SYGVKD. This CDR3 is built from 14 residues. V lost 5 bases, J lost 2 bases, and 4 bases stayed unmatched. CDR3 coding DNA: TGTGCCATCAGTCTAGCGGCGACCACAGATACGCAGTATTTT. Translation: CAISLAATTDTQYF.

The chain has TRBV7-3 and TRBJ2-1; D ambiguous. This CDR3 is 13 amino acids long. The V gene lost 4 bases and the J gene lost 6 bases, with 10 bases spanning the gap. Per the germline V gene, CDR1 is SGHTA and CDR2 is FQGTGA. CDR3 sequence: CASSSGPSNEQFF. The DNA of the CDR3 is TGTGCCAGCAGCTCTGGGCCCTCCAATGAGCAGTTCTTC.

The gene calls are TRBV30 and TRBJ1-5; D call uncertain. In germline, CDR1 is GTSNPN, CDR2 SVGIG (reference sequence). Trimming removed 1 base from V and 7 bases from J, with 8 bases in between. The CDR3 contains 12 residues. CDR3 DNA: TGTGCCTGGAGTGGCGTAAGACAGCCCCAGCATTTT. Translated, it gives CAWSGVRQPQHF.

This sequence joins TRBV11-3 and TRBJ2-2; TRBD1 matches at 7 bases. Losses at the gene ends were 5 bases for V and 5 bases for J; bases not matched to a gene: 8. The CDR3 extends over 15 amino acids. Germline CDR1 reads SGHNT; CDR2 reads YENEEA. CDR3 bases: TGTGCCAGCAGCAAAAGGGACAGCGCGACCGGGGAGCTGTTTTTT. It specifies CASSKRDSATGELFF.

The J gene is TRBJ1-6, the V gene TRBV6-1; possible D gene TRBD1, 6 bases. V was cut by 3 bases and J by 12 bases, with 15 bases left in between. Per the germline V gene, CDR1 is MNHNS and CDR2 is SASEGT. CDR3 length: 14 amino acids. The CDR3 loop reads CASSDRGPQRPLHF. The CDR3 coding sequence is TGTGCCAGCAGTGACAGGGGACCGCAGCGACCCCTCCACTTT.

This clone was counted once. The J gene is TRBJ1-1, the V gene TRBV11-1; no clear D gene. The CDR3 totals 17 residues. Trimming left V 6 bases short and J 3 bases short, with 23 bases between. Germline V gene data show CDR1 as SGHAT and CDR2 as FQDESV (reference sequence). The CDR3 reads CASSELWRHSVDTEAFF. CDR3 DNA: TGTGCCAGCAGTGAGCTGTGGAGGCACTCTGTCGACACTGAAGCTTTCTTT.

V usage is TRBV28 and J usage is TRBJ2-5, with 8 bases fitting TRBD1. J gave up 7 bases and V 3 bases, and 7 bases lay outside the gene matches. Germline lookup yields CDR1 MDHEN and CDR2 SYDVKM. The CDR3 is 14 amino acids. Written as DNA, the CDR3 is TGTGCCAGCAGTTTGGACAGGGTCGTAGGGACCCAGTACTTC. Protein product: CASSLDRVVGTQYF.

This clone was recorded only once. The chain joins TRBV28 to TRBJ2-3; 8 positions match TRBD1. Per germline, CDR1 MDHEN and CDR2 SYDVKM. The CDR3 runs 15 residues. Trimming at V came to 4 bases and at J to 0 bases, leaving 3 bases not matched to a gene. The CDR3 region has the DNA TGTGCCAGCAGTTCCCGACAGGGGAGCACAGATACGCAGTATTTT. Translation gives CASSSRQGSTDTQYF.

This clone was counted only a few times. J is TRBJ2-7 and V is TRBV11-1; D possibly corresponds to TRBD2 (6 bases). V dropped 4 bases and J dropped 4 bases, with 11 bases sitting between them. Germline lookup yields CDR1 SGHAT and CDR2 FQDESV (reference sequence). This CDR3 has 13 residues. The CDR3 DNA reads TGTGCCAGCAGCTGGGGCGGGATGTACGAGCAGTACTTC. Translating gives CASSWGGMYEQYF. The variable domain in full, with the rest retrieved from reference TRBV11-1 and TRBJ2-7, is EAEVAQSPRYKITEKSQAVAFWCDPISGHATLYWYRQILGQGPELLVQFQDESVVDDSQLPKDRFSAERLKGVDSTLKIQPAELGDSAMYLCASSWGGMYEQYFGPGTRLTVT.

In its sample, this clone was seen a few times. The chain employs TRBV27 and TRBJ2-7, with 8 bases identical to TRBD1. Germline CDR1 MNHEY, CDR2 SMNVEV (reference sequence). The CDR3 totals 16 residues. V was clipped by 10 bases and J by 0 bases; unmatched bases: 14. The CDR3 DNA follows: TGTGCCACCCGCGGGACCCGGACAGGGAGCTCCTACGAGCAGTACTTC. Its protein is CATRGTRTGSSYEQYF.

This clone showed up just a few times. The chain has TRBV30 and TRBJ1-2; D is perhaps TRBD1 (5 bases). V was shortened by 7 bases and J by 5 bases, with 14 bases between the two germline ends. CDR3 length: 12 residues. The germline CDR1 and CDR2 sequences are GTSNPN and SVGIG (reference sequence). The CDR3 protein is CALTGKEYGYTF. In DNA form, the CDR3 reads TGTGCCTTAACAGGAAAAGAATATGGCTACACCTTC.

This chain connects TRBV6-6 to TRBJ1-2; the D is unclear. The V end was cut by 4 bases, the J end by 0 bases, with 12 bases between. Germline V gene sequence: CDR1 MNHNY, CDR2 SVGAGI (reference sequence). The CDR3 sequence is 15 residues long. CDR3 amino acids: CASSSSVTANYGYTF. The CDR3 nucleotides are TGTGCCAGCAGTTCCTCGGTGACTGCTAACTATGGCTACACCTTC.

The chain couples TRBV29-1 to TRBJ2-4; TRBD1 agrees at 9 bases. Germline CDR1 reads SQVTM; CDR2 reads ANQGSEA. V was clipped by 1 base and J by 8 bases; unmatched bases: 6. CDR3 length: 14 amino acids. CDR3 DNA sequence: TGCAGCGTTGAAGCTAGTGACAGGGGGGACATTCAGTACTTC. Its protein is CSVEASDRGDIQYF.

The chain recombines TRBV29-1 with TRBJ2-7, with a possible D match to TRBD2 (6 bases). V dropped 5 bases and J dropped 6 bases, with 14 bases sitting between them. Germline V CDR1 and CDR2: SQVTM, ANQGSEA. The CDR3 totals 12 residues. This chain's CDR3 is CSVYGTLSEQYF. In DNA form, the CDR3 reads TGCAGCGTTTACGGGACTCTCTCCGAGCAGTACTTC.

The CDR3 DNA reads as TGTGCCAGCAGCTTAGGTTCCAGGGAAGAGACCCAGTACTTC. It specifies CASSLGSREETQYF. V and J are TRBV7-9 and TRBJ2-5; D is possibly TRBD1 (5 bases). V gave up 1 base and J gave up 3 bases, with 9 bases separating them. Germline CDR1 SEHNR, CDR2 FQNEAQ (reference sequence). This CDR3 contains 14 residues.